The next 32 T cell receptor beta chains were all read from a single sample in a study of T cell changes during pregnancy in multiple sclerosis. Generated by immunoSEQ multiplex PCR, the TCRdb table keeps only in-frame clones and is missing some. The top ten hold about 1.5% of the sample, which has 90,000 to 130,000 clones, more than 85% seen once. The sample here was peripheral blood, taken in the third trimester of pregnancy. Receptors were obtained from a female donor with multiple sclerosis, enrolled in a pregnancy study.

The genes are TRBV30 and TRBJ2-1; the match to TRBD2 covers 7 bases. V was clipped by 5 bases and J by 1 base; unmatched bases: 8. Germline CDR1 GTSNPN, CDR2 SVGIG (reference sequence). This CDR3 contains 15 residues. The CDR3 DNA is TGTGCCTGGGCCCGACTAGCTAGGTCCTACAATGAGCAGTTCTTC. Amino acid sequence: CAWARLARSYNEQFF.

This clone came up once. Here the CDR3 DNA reads TGTGCCAGCAGTGCCCCGGGACTTAGGCAGCCCCAGCATTTT. As protein: CASSAPGLRQPQHF. The gene calls are TRBV2 and TRBJ1-5; D is possibly TRBD1 (5 bases). V lost 4 bases to trimming and J lost 7 bases, with 14 bases between them. The CDR3 is 14 residues long. CDR1 and CDR2 (germline): SNHLY, FYNNEI.

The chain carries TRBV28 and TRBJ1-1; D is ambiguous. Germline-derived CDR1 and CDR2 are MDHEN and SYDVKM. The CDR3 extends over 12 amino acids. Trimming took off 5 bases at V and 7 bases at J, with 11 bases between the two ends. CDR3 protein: CASSPLGDEAFF. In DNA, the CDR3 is TGTGCCAGCAGTCCCCTAGGTGATGAAGCTTTCTTT. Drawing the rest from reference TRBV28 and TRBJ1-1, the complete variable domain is DVKVTQSSRYLVKRTGEKVFLECVQDMDHENMFWYRQDPGLGLRLIYFSYDVKMKEKGDIPEGYSVSREKKERFSLILESASTNQTSMYLCASSPLGDEAFFGQGTRLTVV.

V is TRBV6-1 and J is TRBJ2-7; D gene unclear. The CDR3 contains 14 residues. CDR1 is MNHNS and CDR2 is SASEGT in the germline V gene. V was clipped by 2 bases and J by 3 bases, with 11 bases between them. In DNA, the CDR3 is TGTGCCAGCAGTGAAAATGGCAACAGCTACGAGCAGTACTTC. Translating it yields CASSENGNSYEQYF.

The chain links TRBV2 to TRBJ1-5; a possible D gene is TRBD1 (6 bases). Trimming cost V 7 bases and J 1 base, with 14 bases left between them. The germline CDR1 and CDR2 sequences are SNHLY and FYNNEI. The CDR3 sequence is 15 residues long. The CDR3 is CASTPGGGSNQPQHF. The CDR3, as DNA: TGTGCCAGCACGCCGGGGGGCGGGAGCAATCAGCCCCAGCATTTT.

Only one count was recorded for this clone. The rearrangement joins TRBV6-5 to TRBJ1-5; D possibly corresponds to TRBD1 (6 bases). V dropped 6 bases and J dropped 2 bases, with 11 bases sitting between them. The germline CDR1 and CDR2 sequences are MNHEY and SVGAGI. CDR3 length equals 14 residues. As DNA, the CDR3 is TGTGCCAGCAGCACAGGGTCACGCAATCAGCCCCAGCATTTT. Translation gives CASSTGSRNQPQHF.

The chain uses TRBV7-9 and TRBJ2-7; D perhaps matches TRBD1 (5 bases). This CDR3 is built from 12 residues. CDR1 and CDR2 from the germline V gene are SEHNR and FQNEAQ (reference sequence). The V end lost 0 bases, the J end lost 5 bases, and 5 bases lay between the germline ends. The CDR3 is CASSLAGDEQYF. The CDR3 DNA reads TGTGCCAGCAGCTTAGCAGGGGACGAGCAGTACTTC. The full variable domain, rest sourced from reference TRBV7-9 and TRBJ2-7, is DTGVSQNPRHKITKRGQNVTFRCDPISEHNRLYWYRQTLGQGPEFLTYFQNEAQLEKSRLLSDRFSAERPKGSFSTLEIQRTEQGDSAMYLCASSLAGDEQYFGPGTRLTVT.

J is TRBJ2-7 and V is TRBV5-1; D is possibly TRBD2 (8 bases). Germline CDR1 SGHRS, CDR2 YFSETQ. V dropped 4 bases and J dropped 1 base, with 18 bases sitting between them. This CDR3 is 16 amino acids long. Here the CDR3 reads CASSPREGATSYEQYF. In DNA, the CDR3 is TGCGCCAGCAGCCCTCGGGAGGGGGCGACTTCCTACGAGCAGTACTTC.

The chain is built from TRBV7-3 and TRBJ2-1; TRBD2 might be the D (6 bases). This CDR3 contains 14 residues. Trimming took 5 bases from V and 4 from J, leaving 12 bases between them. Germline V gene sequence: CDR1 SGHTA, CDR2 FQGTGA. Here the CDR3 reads CASSPGGGYNEQFF. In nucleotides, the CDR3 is TGTGCCAGCAGCCCCGGGGGAGGTTACAATGAGCAGTTCTTC.

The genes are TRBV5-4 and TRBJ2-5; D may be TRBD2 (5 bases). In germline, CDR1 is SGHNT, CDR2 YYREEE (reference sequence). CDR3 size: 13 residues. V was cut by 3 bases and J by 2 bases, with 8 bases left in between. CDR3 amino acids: CASSSGFQETQYF. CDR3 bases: TGTGCCAGCAGCTCGGGGTTTCAAGAGACCCAGTACTTC. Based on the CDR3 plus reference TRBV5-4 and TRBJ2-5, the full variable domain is ETGVTQSPTHLIKTRGQQVTLRCSSQSGHNTVSWYQQALGQGPQFIFQYYREEENGRGNFPPRFSGLQFPNYSSELNVNALELDDSALYLCASSSGFQETQYFGPGTRLLVL.

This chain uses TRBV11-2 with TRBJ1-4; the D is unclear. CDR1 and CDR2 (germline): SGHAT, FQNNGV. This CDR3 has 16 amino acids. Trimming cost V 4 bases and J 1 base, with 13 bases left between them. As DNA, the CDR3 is TGTGCCAGCAGCTCCCGCATCGGGAGAACTAATGAAAAACTGTTTTTT. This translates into CASSSRIGRTNEKLFF.

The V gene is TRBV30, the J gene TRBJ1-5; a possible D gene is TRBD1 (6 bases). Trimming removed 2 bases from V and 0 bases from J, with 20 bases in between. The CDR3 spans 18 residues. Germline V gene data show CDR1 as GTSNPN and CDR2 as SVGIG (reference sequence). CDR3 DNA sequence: TGTGCCTGGAGTCTCCCGACCGCCAGGGGCTATAGCAATCAGCCCCAGCATTTT. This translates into CAWSLPTARGYSNQPQHF. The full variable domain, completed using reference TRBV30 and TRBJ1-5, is SQTIHQWPATLVQPVGSPLSLECTVEGTSNPNLYWYRQAAGRGLQLLFYSVGIGQISSEVPQNLSASRPQDRQFILSSKKLLLSDSGFYLCAWSLPTARGYSNQPQHFGDGTRLSIL.

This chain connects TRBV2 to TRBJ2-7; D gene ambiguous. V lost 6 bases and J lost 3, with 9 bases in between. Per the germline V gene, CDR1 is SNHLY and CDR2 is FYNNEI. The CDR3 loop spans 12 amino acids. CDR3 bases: TGTGCCAGCAGCGAGGATCTCTACGAGCAGTACTTC. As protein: CASSEDLYEQYF.

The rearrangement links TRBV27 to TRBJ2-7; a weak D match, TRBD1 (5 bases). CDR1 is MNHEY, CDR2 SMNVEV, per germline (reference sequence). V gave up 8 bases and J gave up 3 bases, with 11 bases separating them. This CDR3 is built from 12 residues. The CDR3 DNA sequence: TGTGCCAGCTCCGACAGCTACTACGAGCAGTACTTC. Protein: CASSDSYYEQYF.

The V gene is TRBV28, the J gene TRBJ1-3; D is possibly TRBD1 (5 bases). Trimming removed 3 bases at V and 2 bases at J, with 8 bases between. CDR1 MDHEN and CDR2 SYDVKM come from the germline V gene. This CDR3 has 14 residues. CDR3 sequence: CASSFGGTGNTIYF. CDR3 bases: TGTGCCAGCAGTTTCGGGGGGACTGGAAACACCATATATTTT.

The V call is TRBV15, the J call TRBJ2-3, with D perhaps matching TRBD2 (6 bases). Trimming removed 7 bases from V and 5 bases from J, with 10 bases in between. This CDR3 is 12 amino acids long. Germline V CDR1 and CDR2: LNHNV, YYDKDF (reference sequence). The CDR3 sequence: CATNRGVDTQYF. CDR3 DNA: TGTGCCACCAATCGCGGGGTAGATACGCAGTATTTT.

Written as DNA, the CDR3 is TGTGCCAGCAGTGAGGGCAGGGGGTCTGGAAACACCATATATTTT. This encodes CASSEGRGSGNTIYF. The V and J genes are TRBV2 and TRBJ1-3; TRBD1 matches at 7 bases. The ends lost 3 bases at V and 1 base at J; junction bases unmatched: 3. CDR1 is SNHLY and CDR2 is FYNNEI in the germline V gene. The CDR3 is made up of 15 amino acids.

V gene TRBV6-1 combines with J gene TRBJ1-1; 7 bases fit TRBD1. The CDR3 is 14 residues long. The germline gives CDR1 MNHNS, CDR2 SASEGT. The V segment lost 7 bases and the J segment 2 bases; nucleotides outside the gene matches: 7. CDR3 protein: CASIRDRANTEAFF. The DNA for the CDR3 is TGTGCCAGCATACGGGACAGAGCTAACACTGAAGCTTTCTTT.

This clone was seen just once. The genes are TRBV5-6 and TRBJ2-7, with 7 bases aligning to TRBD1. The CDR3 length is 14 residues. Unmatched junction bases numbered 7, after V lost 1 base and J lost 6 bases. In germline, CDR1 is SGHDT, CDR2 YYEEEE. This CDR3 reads CASSLPRQGAEQYF. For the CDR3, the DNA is TGTGCCAGCAGCTTGCCCCGACAGGGCGCCGAGCAGTACTTC.

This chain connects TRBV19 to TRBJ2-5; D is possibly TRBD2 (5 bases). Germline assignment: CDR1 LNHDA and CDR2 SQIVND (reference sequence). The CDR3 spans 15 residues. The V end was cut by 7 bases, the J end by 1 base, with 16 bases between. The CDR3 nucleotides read TGTGCCAGTAAGGGCCTCGGACTGATCCAAGAGACCCAGTACTTC. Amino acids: CASKGLGLIQETQYF.

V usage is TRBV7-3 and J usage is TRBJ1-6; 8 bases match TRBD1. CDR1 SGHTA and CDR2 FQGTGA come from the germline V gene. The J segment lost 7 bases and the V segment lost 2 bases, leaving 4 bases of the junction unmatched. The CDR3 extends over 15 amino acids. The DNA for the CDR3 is TGTGCCAGCAGCTTAGGGGCAGGGGGCAATTCACCCCTCCACTTT. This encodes CASSLGAGGNSPLHF.

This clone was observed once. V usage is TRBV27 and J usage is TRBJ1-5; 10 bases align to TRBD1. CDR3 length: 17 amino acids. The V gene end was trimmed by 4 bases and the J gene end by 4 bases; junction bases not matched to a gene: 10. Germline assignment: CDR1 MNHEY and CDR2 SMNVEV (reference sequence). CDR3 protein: CASSSKGQGLENQPQHF. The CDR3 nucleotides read TGTGCCAGCAGTTCAAAGGGACAGGGGCTCGAAAATCAGCCCCAGCATTTT.

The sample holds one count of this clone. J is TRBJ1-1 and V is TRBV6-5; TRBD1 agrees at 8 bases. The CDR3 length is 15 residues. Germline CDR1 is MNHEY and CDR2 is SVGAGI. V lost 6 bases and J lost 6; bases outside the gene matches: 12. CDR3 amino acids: CASRPPGTGFAEAFF. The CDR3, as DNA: TGTGCCAGCAGGCCACCAGGGACAGGATTCGCTGAAGCTTTCTTT.

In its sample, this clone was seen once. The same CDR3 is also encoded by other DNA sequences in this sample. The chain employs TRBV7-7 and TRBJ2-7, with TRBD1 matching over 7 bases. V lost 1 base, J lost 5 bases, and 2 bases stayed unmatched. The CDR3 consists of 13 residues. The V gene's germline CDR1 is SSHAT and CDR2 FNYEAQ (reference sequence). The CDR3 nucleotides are TGTGCCAGCAGCTTAGACAGGGGCGACGAGCAGTACTTC. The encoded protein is CASSLDRGDEQYF.

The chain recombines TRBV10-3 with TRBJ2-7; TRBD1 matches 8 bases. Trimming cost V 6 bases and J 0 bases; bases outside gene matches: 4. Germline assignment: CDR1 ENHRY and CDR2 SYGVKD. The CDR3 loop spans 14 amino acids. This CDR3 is CAIRDRALSYEQYF. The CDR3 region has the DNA TGTGCCATCAGGGACAGGGCCCTCTCCTACGAGCAGTACTTC.

The CDR3 is CASSEYRRVSGNTIYF. CDR3 sequence (DNA): TGTGCCAGCAGTGAATACCGACGGGTCTCTGGAAACACCATATATTTT. This chain uses TRBV6-1 with TRBJ1-3; D is uncertain. V was shortened by 2 bases and J by 0 bases, with 11 bases between the two germline ends. Per the germline V gene, CDR1 is MNHNS and CDR2 is SASEGT. The CDR3 has 16 amino acids.

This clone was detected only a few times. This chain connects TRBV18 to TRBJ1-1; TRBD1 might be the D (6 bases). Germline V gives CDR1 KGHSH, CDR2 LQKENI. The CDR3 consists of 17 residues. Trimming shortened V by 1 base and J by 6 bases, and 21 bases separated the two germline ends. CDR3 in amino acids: CASSPLSGATINSEAFF. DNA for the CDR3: TGTGCCAGCTCACCACTTTCAGGGGCGACCATCAACTCTGAAGCTTTCTTT.

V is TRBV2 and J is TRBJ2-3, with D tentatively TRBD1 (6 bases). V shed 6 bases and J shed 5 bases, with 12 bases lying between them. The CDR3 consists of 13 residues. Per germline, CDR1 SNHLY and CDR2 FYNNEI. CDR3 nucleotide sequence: TGTGCCAGCAGGGACAGAGAAGGAGATACGCAGTATTTT. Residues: CASRDREGDTQYF.

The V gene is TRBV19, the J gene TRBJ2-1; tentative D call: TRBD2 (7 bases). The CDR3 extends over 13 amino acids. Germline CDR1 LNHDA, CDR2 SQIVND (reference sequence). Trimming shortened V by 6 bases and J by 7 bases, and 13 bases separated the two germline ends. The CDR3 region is CASSSRGANEQFF. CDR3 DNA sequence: TGTGCCAGTAGCTCACGGGGGGCTAATGAGCAGTTCTTC.

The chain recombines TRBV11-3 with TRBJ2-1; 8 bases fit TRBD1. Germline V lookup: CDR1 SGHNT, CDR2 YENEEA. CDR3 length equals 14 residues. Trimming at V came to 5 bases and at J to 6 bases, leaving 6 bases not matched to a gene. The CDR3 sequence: CASSATGTGNEQFF. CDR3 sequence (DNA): TGTGCCAGCAGCGCGACCGGGACAGGCAATGAGCAGTTCTTC.

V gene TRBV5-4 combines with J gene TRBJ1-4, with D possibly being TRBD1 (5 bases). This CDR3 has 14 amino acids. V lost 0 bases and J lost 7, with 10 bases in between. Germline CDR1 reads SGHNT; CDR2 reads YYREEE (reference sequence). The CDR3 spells CASSLAGGGEKLFF. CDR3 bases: TGTGCCAGCAGCTTGGCCGGGGGAGGTGAAAAACTGTTTTTT.

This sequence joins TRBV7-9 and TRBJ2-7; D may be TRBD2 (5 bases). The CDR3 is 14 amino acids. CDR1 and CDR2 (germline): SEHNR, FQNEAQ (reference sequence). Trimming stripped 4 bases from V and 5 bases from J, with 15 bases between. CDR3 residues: CASSYKEEGNEQYF. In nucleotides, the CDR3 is TGTGCCAGCAGCTATAAGGAGGAAGGAAACGAGCAGTACTTC.